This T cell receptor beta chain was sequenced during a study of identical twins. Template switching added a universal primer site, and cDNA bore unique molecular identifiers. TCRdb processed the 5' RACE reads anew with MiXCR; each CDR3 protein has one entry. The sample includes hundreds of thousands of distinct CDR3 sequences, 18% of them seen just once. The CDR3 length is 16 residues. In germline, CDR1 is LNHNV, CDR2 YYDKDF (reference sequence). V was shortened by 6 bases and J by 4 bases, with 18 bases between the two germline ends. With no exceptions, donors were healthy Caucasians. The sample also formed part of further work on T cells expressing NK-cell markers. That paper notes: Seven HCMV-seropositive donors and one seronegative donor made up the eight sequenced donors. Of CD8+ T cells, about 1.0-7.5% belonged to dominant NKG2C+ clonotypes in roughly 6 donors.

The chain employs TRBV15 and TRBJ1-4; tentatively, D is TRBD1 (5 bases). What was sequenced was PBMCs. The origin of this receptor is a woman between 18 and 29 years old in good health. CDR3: CATSNIDSLFNEKLFF. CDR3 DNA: TGTGCCACCAGTAACATAGACAGCCTCTTTAATGAAAAACTGTTTTTT.